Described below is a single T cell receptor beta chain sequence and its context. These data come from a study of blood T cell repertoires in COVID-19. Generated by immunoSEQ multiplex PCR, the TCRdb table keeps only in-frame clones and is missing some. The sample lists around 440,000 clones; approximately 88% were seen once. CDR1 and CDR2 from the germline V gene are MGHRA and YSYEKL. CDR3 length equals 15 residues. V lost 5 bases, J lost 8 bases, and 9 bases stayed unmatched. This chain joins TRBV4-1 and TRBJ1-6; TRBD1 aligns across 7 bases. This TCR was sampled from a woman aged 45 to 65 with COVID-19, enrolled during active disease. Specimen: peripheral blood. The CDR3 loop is CASSAGGTADSPLHF. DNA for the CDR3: TGCGCCAGCAGCGCAGGGGGGACGGCGGATTCACCCCTCCACTTT.